A single sample is the source of the 19 T cell receptor beta chains below, sequenced in a study of blood T cell repertoires in COVID-19. Libraries were prepared by immunoSEQ multiplex PCR; TCRdb keeps only in-frame clonotypes and omits some of them. The sample yields about 24,000 clones, around nine tenths seen once. Sequencing input: peripheral blood. Receptors originate from a woman aged 70 to 79 with active COVID-19.

The chain uses TRBV7-2 and TRBJ2-2; D unresolved. In germline, CDR1 is SGHTA, CDR2 FQGNSA. V was pared by 1 base and J by 2 bases, with 8 bases between. The CDR3 is 15 amino acids. CDR3 bases: TGTGCCAGCAGCTTAGATGTCAGTAACACCGGGGAGCTGTTTTTT. Translating it yields CASSLDVSNTGELFF. Full variable domain (remainder filled in from reference TRBV7-2 and TRBJ2-2): GAGVSQSPSNKVTEKGKDVELRCDPISGHTALYWYRQSLGQGLEFLIYFQGNSAPDKSGLPSDRFSAERTGGSVSTLTIQRTQQEDSAVYLCASSLDVSNTGELFFGEGSRLTVL.

This clone was recorded once. The J gene is TRBJ2-1, the V gene TRBV27, with 7 positions matching TRBD2. Looked up from germline, CDR1 is MNHEY and CDR2 is SMNVEV (reference sequence). The CDR3 is made up of 15 amino acids. J gave up 8 bases and V 2 bases, and 9 bases lay outside the gene matches. The CDR3 sequence is CASSLDGGGIYEQFF. CDR3 in DNA: TGTGCCAGCAGTTTAGACGGGGGAGGGATTTATGAGCAGTTCTTC.

The gene calls are TRBV5-6 and TRBJ2-6; D is uncertain. Trimming left V 7 bases short and J 5 bases short, with 22 bases between. The length of the CDR3 is 17 residues. Germline CDR1 reads SGHDT; CDR2 reads YYEEEE. The CDR3 bases are TGTGCCAGCCGGGTCACAATAGTCACAAGTCGGGCCAACGTCCTGACTTTC. Its protein is CASRVTIVTSRANVLTF.

CDR3 DNA sequence: TGTGCCAGCAGCTCCGTGGGGCAGAACAATCAGCCCCAGCATTTT. Protein: CASSSVGQNNQPQHF. The chain joins TRBV5-6 to TRBJ1-5; D possibly corresponds to TRBD1 (5 bases). This CDR3 is 15 amino acids long. Germline V CDR1 and CDR2: SGHDT, YYEEEE. Deletions cut 3 bases from V and 3 bases from J, with 13 bases between. The full variable domain, its missing parts supplied by reference TRBV5-6 and TRBJ1-5, is DAGVTQSPTHLIKTRGQQVTLRCSPKSGHDTVSWYQQALGQGPQFIFQYYEEEERQRGNFPDRFSGHQFPNYSSELNVNALLLGDSALYLCASSSVGQNNQPQHFGDGTRLSIL.

The chain employs TRBV12-3 or TRBV12-4 and TRBJ2-3; D gene uncertain. This CDR3 comprises 11 residues. V lost 3 bases and J 6 bases, leaving 4 bases between the germline ends. The CDR3, as DNA: TGTGCCAGCAGTTTCAGGGATACGCAGTATTTT. Translating gives CASSFRDTQYF.

A word on this clone: This same CDR3 is encoded by further DNA sequences in the sample. This chain connects TRBV18 to TRBJ2-1; TRBD2 matches 10 bases. V gave up 3 bases and J gave up 2 bases; unmatched junction bases: 1. Looked up from germline, CDR1 is KGHSH and CDR2 is LQKENI. The CDR3 has 15 residues. CDR3 DNA: TGTGCCAGCTCACCCAGCGGGGGGGCCTACAATGAGCAGTTCTTC. Translated, it gives CASSPSGGAYNEQFF.

This clone appeared a single time. The rearrangement links TRBV9 to TRBJ2-7, with TRBD2 matching over 7 bases. The CDR3 is made up of 12 amino acids. The germline gives CDR1 SGDLS, CDR2 YYNGEE. V shed 4 bases, J shed 3 bases, and the junction held 1 base outside the gene matches. CDR3 sequence reads: CASSPSGYEQYF. CDR3 coding DNA: TGTGCCAGCAGCCCTAGCGGCTACGAGCAGTACTTC.

The chain recombines TRBV19 with TRBJ2-7; 8 bases match TRBD1. The germline CDR1 and CDR2 sequences are LNHDA and SQIVND (reference sequence). This CDR3 region has 15 residues. V lost 2 bases and J lost 2; bases outside the gene matches: 5. CDR3 sequence (DNA): TGTGCCAGTAGTATATTGTCAGGGGGCGCCTACGAGCAGTACTTC. Translating it yields CASSILSGGAYEQYF.

The genes are TRBV6-4 and TRBJ2-3; 8 nucleotides match TRBD1. The CDR3 runs 15 residues. CDR1 and CDR2 (germline): MRHNA, SNTAGT. V dropped 6 bases and J dropped 0; count of bases not matched to a gene: 5. The CDR3 sequence is CASRRTGSSTDTQYF. The CDR3 DNA reads TGTGCCAGCAGACGGACAGGGTCTAGCACAGATACGCAGTATTTT.

V gene TRBV2 combines with J gene TRBJ1-2, with TRBD1 as a possible D gene (6 bases). The V gene lost 5 bases and the J gene lost 14 bases, with 12 bases spanning the gap. The CDR3 totals 10 residues. In germline, CDR1 is SNHLY, CDR2 FYNNEI. The CDR3 region is CASSRTAVTF. The CDR3 nucleotides are TGTGCCAGCAGTAGGACAGCTGTTACCTTC.

This chain uses TRBV6-4 with TRBJ2-2, with D possibly TRBD1 on 5 matching bases. V was clipped by 4 bases and J by 0 bases, with 9 bases between them. From germline, CDR1 is MRHNA and CDR2 SNTAGT. The CDR3 is 15 residues long. The CDR3 nucleotides are TGTGCCAGCAGTGTTCAGGGCACGAACACCGGGGAGCTGTTTTTT. Translating it yields CASSVQGTNTGELFF.

V gene TRBV7-9 combines with J gene TRBJ2-2, with D possibly TRBD2 on 7 matching bases. V shed 0 bases and J shed 3 bases, with 8 bases lying between them. Germline-derived CDR1 and CDR2 are SEHNR and FQNEAQ (reference sequence). This CDR3 region has 15 residues. CDR3 loop: CASSLAGGDTGELFF. The CDR3, as DNA: TGTGCCAGCAGCTTAGCAGGGGGGGACACCGGGGAGCTGTTTTTT.

The chain couples TRBV5-1 to TRBJ1-2; no clear D gene. V was pared by 1 base and J by 7 bases, with 11 bases between. CDR1 and CDR2 from the germline V gene are SGHRS and YFSETQ. This CDR3 is 13 amino acids long. The CDR3, as DNA: TGCGCCAGCAGCTTGAGGCAGGCGGGTGGCTACACCTTC. This translates into CASSLRQAGGYTF.

The V call is TRBV6-6, the J call TRBJ1-1; possibly TRBD1 for D (6 bases). Germline CDR1 reads MNHNY; CDR2 reads SVGAGI (reference sequence). V gave up 5 bases and J gave up 1 base, with 11 bases separating them. The length of the CDR3 is 14 residues. DNA for the CDR3: TGTGCCAGCAGTCCCAGGGGCCCGAACACTGAAGCTTTCTTT. Its translation is CASSPRGPNTEAFF.

V and J are TRBV9 and TRBJ2-1; 10 positions agree with TRBD2. J lost 7 bases, V lost 4 bases, and 8 bases had no gene match. The length of the CDR3 is 15 residues. Germline assignment: CDR1 SGDLS and CDR2 YYNGEE. CDR3 nucleotide sequence: TGTGCCAGCAGCCTTAGCGGGGGGATATTAAATGAGCAGTTCTTC. It is translated as CASSLSGGILNEQFF.

V is TRBV6-5 and J is TRBJ2-2; tentative D call: TRBD1 (6 bases). CDR1 MNHEY and CDR2 SVGAGI come from the germline V gene. The CDR3 extends over 15 amino acids. V was shortened by 8 bases and J by 6 bases, with 19 bases between the two germline ends. The CDR3 sequence is CASGNLGGWAGELFF. In nucleotides, the CDR3 is TGTGCCAGCGGGAACTTAGGGGGATGGGCCGGGGAGCTGTTTTTT.

The J gene is TRBJ2-3, the V gene TRBV7-9; 7 bases are a match to TRBD2. V lost 1 base to trimming and J lost 3 bases; unmatched junction nucleotides: 4. Germline loops: CDR1 SEHNR, CDR2 FQNEAQ (reference sequence). The CDR3 contains 15 residues. CDR3 DNA sequence: TGTGCCAGCAGCTTAGAGGGCGGGGGAACAGATACGCAGTATTTT. It is translated as CASSLEGGGTDTQYF.

The chain employs TRBV9 and TRBJ2-7, with 12 bases fitting TRBD2. The CDR3 length is 13 residues. V lost 0 bases, J lost 10 bases, and 2 bases stayed unmatched. Germline lookup yields CDR1 SGDLS and CDR2 YYNGEE. The CDR3, as DNA: TGTGCCAGCAGCGTAGGGACTAGCGGGGTTCAGTACTTC. Translated: CASSVGTSGVQYF.

The chain links TRBV3-1 (or the pseudogene TRBV3-2) to TRBJ2-7; 8 bases map to TRBD2. Germline V gene sequence: CDR1 LGHDT, CDR2 YNNKEL (reference sequence). V lost 1 base to trimming and J lost 5 bases; unmatched junction nucleotides: 7. The CDR3 length is 15 residues. CDR3: CASSQGGGGGHEQYF. In DNA form, the CDR3 reads TGTGCCAGCAGCCAAGGGGGGGGCGGGGGGCACGAGCAGTACTTC.